Sequencing of this TCR beta chain was carried out in a study of blood T cell repertoires in COVID-19. With V trimmed by 5 bases and J by 6 bases, 3 bases remained unmatched. This CDR3 comprises 13 residues. From germline, CDR1 is LNHDA and CDR2 SQIVND (reference sequence). Profiling relied on immunoSEQ multiplex PCR, and the TCRdb table lists in-frame clones only, not all of them. Of a few hundred thousand clones listed, around 86% were seen once; the top ten hold 1.6%. The material sequenced was peripheral blood. This chain joins TRBV19 and TRBJ2-1; 8 bases align to TRBD2. The receptor was derived from a woman in her forties or fifties with acute or convalescent COVID-19. DNA of the CDR3: TGTGCCAGTAGTTTTACTAGCGGCAATGAGCAGTTCTTC. This translates into CASSFTSGNEQFF.